The T cell receptor beta chain described here comes from a study of T-cell reconstitution after alpha-beta-depleted transplantation in children. TCRbeta library preparation incorporated unique molecular identifiers. One entry per CDR3 protein results from TCRdb running MiXCR on the PCR reads. The sample shows roughly 170,000 distinct CDR3 sequences, about 6.3% of them seen only once. The CDR3 has 14 residues. The ends were cut back, 3 bases at V and 2 bases at J, with 10 bases in the middle. The table lists this clonotype with many counts. The clonotype comes from a human donor who donated a stem cell graft to a child with Wiskott-Aldrich syndrome. The V gene is TRBV12-3 or TRBV12-4, the J gene TRBJ1-2; D is undetermined. The material sequenced was PBMCs from the stem cell graft donor, taken from the stem cell graft. The CDR3 nucleotides are TGTGCCAGCAGTTTTCGCATATCGAACTATGGCTACACCTTC. Protein product: CASSFRISNYGYTF.